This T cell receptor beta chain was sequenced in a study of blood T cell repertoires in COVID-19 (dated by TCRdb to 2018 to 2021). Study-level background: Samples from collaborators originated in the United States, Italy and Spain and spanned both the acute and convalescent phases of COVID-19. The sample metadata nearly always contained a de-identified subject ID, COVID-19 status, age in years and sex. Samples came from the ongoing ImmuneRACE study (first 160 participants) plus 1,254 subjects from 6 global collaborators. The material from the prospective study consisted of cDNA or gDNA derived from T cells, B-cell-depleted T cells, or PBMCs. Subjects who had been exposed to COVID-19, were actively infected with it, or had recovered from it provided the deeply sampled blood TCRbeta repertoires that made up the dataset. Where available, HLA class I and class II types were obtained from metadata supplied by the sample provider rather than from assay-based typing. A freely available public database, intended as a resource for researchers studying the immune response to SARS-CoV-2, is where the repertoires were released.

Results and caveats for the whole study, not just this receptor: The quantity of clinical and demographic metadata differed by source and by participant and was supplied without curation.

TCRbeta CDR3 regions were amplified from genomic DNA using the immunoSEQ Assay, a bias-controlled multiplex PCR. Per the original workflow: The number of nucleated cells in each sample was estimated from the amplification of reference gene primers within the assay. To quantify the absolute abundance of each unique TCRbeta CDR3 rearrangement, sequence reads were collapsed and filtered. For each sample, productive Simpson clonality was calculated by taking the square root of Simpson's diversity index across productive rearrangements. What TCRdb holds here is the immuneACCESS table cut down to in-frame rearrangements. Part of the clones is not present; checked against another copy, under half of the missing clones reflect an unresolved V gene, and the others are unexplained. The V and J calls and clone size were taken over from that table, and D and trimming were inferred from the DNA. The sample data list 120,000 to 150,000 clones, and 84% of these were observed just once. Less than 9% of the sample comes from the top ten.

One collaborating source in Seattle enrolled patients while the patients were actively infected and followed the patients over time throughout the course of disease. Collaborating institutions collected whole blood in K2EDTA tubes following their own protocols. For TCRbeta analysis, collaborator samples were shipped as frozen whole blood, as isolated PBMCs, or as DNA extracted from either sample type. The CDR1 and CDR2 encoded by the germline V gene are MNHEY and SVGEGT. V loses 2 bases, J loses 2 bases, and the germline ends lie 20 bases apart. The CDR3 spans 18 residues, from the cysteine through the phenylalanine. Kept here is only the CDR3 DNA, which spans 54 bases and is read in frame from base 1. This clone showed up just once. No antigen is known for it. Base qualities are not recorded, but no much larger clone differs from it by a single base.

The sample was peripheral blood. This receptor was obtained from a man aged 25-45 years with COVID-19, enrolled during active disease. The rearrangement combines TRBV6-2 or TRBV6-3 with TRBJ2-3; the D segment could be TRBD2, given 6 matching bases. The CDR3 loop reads CASSYKPLLAGLTDTQYF. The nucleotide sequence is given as TGTGCCAGCAGTTACAAGCCCCTCCTTGCGGGGCTCACAGATACGCAGTATTTT.